Following are 10 T cell receptor beta chains from one sample sequenced in a study of blood T cell repertoires in COVID-19. The method was immunoSEQ multiplex PCR; TCRdb's version includes in-frame clones alone and lacks a portion of them. The sample yields some 140,000 clones, less than 90% seen once. Sequenced: PBMCs or T cells enriched from blood (not recorded which). Source of these receptors: a young man who had recovered from COVID-19.

The genes are TRBV21-1 and TRBJ2-7; TRBD1 was called by the table and not checked on the DNA. TRBV21-1 is listed as a pseudogene. The CDR3 consists of 15 residues. In nucleotides, the CDR3 is TGTGCCAGCAGCCTCCGGGACAGGGAACCCTACGAGCAGTACGTC. It yields the protein CASSLRDREPYEQYV.

The chain is built from TRBV29-1 and TRBJ1-2; D might be TRBD1 (6 bases). The CDR3 is 13 residues long. Germline CDR1 SQVTM, CDR2 ANQGSEA. V was shortened by 6 bases and J by 3 bases, with 14 bases between the two germline ends. The CDR3 DNA reads as TGCAGCGTGGAGGAAGGACAGTACTATGGCTACACCTTC. Encoded protein: CSVEEGQYYGYTF.

The chain couples TRBV3-1 (or the pseudogene TRBV3-2) to TRBJ2-2; weak D call: TRBD1 (6 bases). Germline CDR1 and CDR2: LGHDT and YNNKEL (reference sequence). The CDR3 is made up of 16 amino acids. V lost 3 bases and J lost 4, with 15 bases in between. The CDR3 sequence is CASSQPADSPTGELFF. CDR3 DNA: TGTGCCAGCAGCCAGCCAGCGGACAGCCCCACCGGGGAGCTGTTTTTT.

CDR3 nucleotide sequence: TGTGCCATCAGGACGGGACAGGCTGACTATGGCTACACCTTC. Its translation: CAIRTGQADYGYTF. The rearrangement joins TRBV10-3 to TRBJ1-2, with 8 bases lining up with TRBD1. Germline trimming cut 6 bases from V and 3 bases from J; bases unmatched to any gene: 6. Germline V gene data show CDR1 as ENHRY and CDR2 as SYGVKD. The CDR3 is 14 amino acids.

The chain links TRBV18 to TRBJ1-3, with TRBD1 matching over 8 bases. The germline CDR1 and CDR2 sequences are KGHSH and LQKENI. With V trimmed by 6 bases and J by 2 bases, 3 bases remained unmatched. CDR3 length: 14 residues. CDR3 coding DNA: TGTGCCAGCTCGGTGGGACAGGCTGGAAACACCATATATTTT. This translates into CASSVGQAGNTIYF.

The chain recombines TRBV2 with TRBJ1-4; D perhaps matches TRBD1 (5 bases). CDR1 and CDR2 from the germline V gene are SNHLY and FYNNEI. The V end was cut by 6 bases, the J end by 6 bases, with 14 bases between. The CDR3 loop spans 14 amino acids. CDR3 sequence reads: CASRAAGGDEKLFF. In DNA form, the CDR3 reads TGTGCCAGCAGAGCGGCAGGAGGGGATGAAAAACTGTTTTTT.

This clone has a handful of counts. The chain recombines TRBV7-9 with TRBJ1-1, with no clear D. The V gene lost 1 base and the J gene lost 0 bases, with 6 bases spanning the gap. This CDR3 comprises 14 residues. Germline loops: CDR1 SEHNR, CDR2 FQNEAQ (reference sequence). The CDR3 coding sequence is TGTGCCAGCAGCTTAGTACAGATGAACACTGAAGCTTTCTTT. Amino acids: CASSLVQMNTEAFF.

The chain joins TRBV5-1 to TRBJ2-5, with TRBD1 matching over 7 bases. This CDR3 has 14 amino acids. Looked up from germline, CDR1 is SGHRS and CDR2 is YFSETQ. V gave up 7 bases and J gave up 2 bases; unmatched junction bases: 8. The CDR3 bases are TGCGCCAGCGGAACCGGGACAGCACAAGAGACCCAGTACTTC. This translates into CASGTGTAQETQYF.

The rearrangement joins TRBV19 to TRBJ1-1, with D unresolved. This CDR3 is built from 15 residues. V was pared by 4 bases and J by 4 bases, with 16 bases between. The germline gives CDR1 LNHDA, CDR2 SQIVND (reference sequence). The CDR3 loop is CASSTPLGVGTEAFF. The CDR3 coding sequence is TGTGCCAGTAGTACTCCCCTCGGGGTCGGCACTGAAGCTTTCTTT.

The J gene is TRBJ2-2, the V gene TRBV10-2, with a tentative D call TRBD1 (6 bases). This CDR3 region has 16 residues. Germline V lookup: CDR1 WSHSY, CDR2 SAAADI. Trimming removed 5 bases from V and 2 bases from J, with 15 bases in between. The CDR3 DNA sequence: TGCGCCAGCAGTCGGGAAGCGGACAGAAACACCGGGGAGCTGTTTTTT. Its translation: CASSREADRNTGELFF.